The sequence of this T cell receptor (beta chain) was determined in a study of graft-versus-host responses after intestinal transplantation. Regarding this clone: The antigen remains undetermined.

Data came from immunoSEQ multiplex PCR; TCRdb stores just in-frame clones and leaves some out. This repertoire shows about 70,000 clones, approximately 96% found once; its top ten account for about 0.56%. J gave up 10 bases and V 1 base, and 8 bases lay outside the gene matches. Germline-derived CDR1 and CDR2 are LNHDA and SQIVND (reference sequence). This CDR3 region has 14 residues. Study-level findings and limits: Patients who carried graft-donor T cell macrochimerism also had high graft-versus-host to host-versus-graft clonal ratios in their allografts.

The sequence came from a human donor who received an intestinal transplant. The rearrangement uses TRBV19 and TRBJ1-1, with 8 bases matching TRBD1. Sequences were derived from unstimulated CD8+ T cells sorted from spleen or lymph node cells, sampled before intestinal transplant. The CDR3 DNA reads TGTGCCAGTAGTATAGGTTTTGGAGACAGGGGAGCTTTCTTT. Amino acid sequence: CASSIGFGDRGAFF.